Listed here is a single TCR beta chain. The antigen remains undetermined. Only in-frame clones appear in the TCRdb table, and some are missing; sequencing was by immunoSEQ multiplex PCR. Altogether 15,000 to 20,000 clones are present, about 70% being singletons, with the ten largest covering roughly 30%. Before the COVID-19 pandemic, during about 2010-2018, CD4+ T cells were taken from unexposed donors. Isolation of CD4+ T cells took place after roughly nine days in culture. Unexposed-donor CD4+ T cells were probed with SARS-CoV-2 S/N and four cold-coronavirus spikes, cells permitting. Each well had approximately 2.1 million PBMCs in around 4.5% human AB serum with IL-2. CDR3 size: 11 residues. V was cut by 8 bases and J by 5 bases, with 7 bases left in between. Per the germline V gene, CDR1 is MNHNS and CDR2 is SASEGT. The source of the sample is a study of CD4 T cells in relation to SARS-CoV-2 and coronaviruses. Turning to the study itself: After roughly 9 days of antigen culture, PBMC TCR beta CDR3s were sequenced. No peptide or an HIV-1 Nef peptide pool served as negative control.

The receptor comes from a human donor in good health. Input material: CD4+ T cells from PBMCs, cultured in vitro. V is TRBV6-1 and J is TRBJ2-1; the D is unclear. Here the CDR3 reads CASRINNEQFF. In DNA, the CDR3 is TGTGCCAGCCGGATCAACAATGAGCAGTTCTTC.